This TCR beta chain was obtained from a study of cytomegalovirus exposure and HLA in healthy donors. Study-wide background: A prior study identified approximately 120 million unique TCR beta sequences from 190 million or so T cells.

CDR3 length: 16 amino acids. Trimming removed 1 base from V and 4 bases from J; junction bases left unmatched: 5. Germline-derived CDR1 and CDR2 are SGHVS and FNYEAQ. PCR involved 60 Vbeta and 13 Jbeta primers. The data were produced by immunoSEQ multiplex PCR, yet TCRdb's version contains in-frame clones alone and is incomplete. This sample has 90,000 to 95,000 clones, with 70% to 80% found just once. Sequencing was done on a sample of PBMCs. The genes are TRBV7-6 and TRBJ2-3; 10 bases are shared with TRBD2. The sequence was collected from a man aged 25-45 years in good health and CMV-seronegative. The CDR3 loop is CASSLDLAGVSDTQYF. For the CDR3, the DNA is TGTGCCAGCAGCTTAGATCTAGCGGGAGTGTCAGATACGCAGTATTTT.